This TCR beta chain comes out of a study of shared T cell receptors in the human thymus. Some clones are missing from TCRdb's copy, which holds only in-frame ones; the method was immunoSEQ multiplex PCR. The table lists over 450,000 clones, around 82% of them singletons. Germline CDR1 is SGHVS and CDR2 is FNYEAQ. V was shortened by 5 bases and J by 6 bases, with 13 bases between the two germline ends. The CDR3 runs 13 residues. These records were also assigned to another study, of human thymus T cells. This second study says: Having corrective surgery for congenital heart defects, healthy Finnish infants were the ones who donated. Corrective cardiac operations yielded the resected thymus tissue. It looked as if thymic and blood repertoires used V and J genes in a biased way. Unrelated individuals had highly overlapping thymic repertoires, as reported in related research.

This TCR came from a boy less than two years old with a congenital heart defect. The chain links TRBV7-6 to TRBJ1-1; no reliable D call. The sample was thymocytes. DNA of the CDR3: TGTGCCAGCAGCCCCCGGGAAAACTCTGAAGCTTTCTTT. The encoded protein is CASSPRENSEAFF.